The 18 T cell receptor beta chains below come from one sample, sequenced in a study of STAT3 mutations in large granular lymphocyte leukemia. Overall study results and limits: Every T-LGLL patient had at least one immunodominant TCRbeta clonotype.

Antigen specificity for these receptors is unknown. Data came from immunoSEQ multiplex PCR; TCRdb stores just in-frame clones and leaves some out. The sample includes about 230 clones, 1.5% to 2% of them seen just once. The sequencing input was peripheral blood mononuclear cells. The receptors were gathered from a boy aged 5-17 years with T-cell large granular lymphocyte leukemia. Some clones in this sample may be carry-over from other donors' samples.

The chain is built from TRBV5-1 and TRBJ2-2, with D perhaps matching TRBD2 (5 bases). The CDR3 extends over 15 amino acids. Germline V gene sequence: CDR1 SGHRS, CDR2 YFSETQ. Between the trimmed V and J ends, which lost 2 bases and 0 bases, there was a span of 8 bases. DNA for the CDR3: TGCGCCAGCAGCTTTGGCGGGTCGAACACCGGGGAGCTGTTTTTT. The encoded protein is CASSFGGSNTGELFF. The full variable domain, completed using reference TRBV5-1 and TRBJ2-2, is KAGVTQTPRYLIKTRGQQVTLSCSPISGHRSVSWYQQTPGQGLQFLFEYFSETQRNKGNFPGRFSGRQFSNSRSEMNVSTLELGDSALYLCASSFGGSNTGELFFGEGSRLTVL.

This clone has only a few counts. This chain links TRBV6-5 with TRBJ1-1; 8 bases are shared with TRBD1. CDR1 MNHEY and CDR2 SVGAGI come from the germline V gene. V lost 7 bases, J lost 5 bases, and 6 bases stayed unmatched. CDR3 length: 13 residues. The CDR3 DNA follows: TGTGCCAGCAACGACTACAGGGGGACTGAAGCTTTCTTT. Translated, it gives CASNDYRGTEAFF.

Notes on this clone: At one end the junction does not follow the germline gene, possibly because of a read error. The V call is TRBV29-1, the J call TRBJ2-7; the D is unclear. CDR1 and CDR2 (germline): SQVTM, ANQGSEA. This CDR3 region has 11 residues. CDR3 in DNA: TGCAGCGTTGAACTTAACCGGGTCCCAATCTTC. Its translation: CSVELNRVPIF.

This clone has just a few counts. The rearrangement uses TRBV7-8 and TRBJ1-2; no clear D. The germline CDR1 and CDR2 sequences are SGHVS and FQNEAQ. The CDR3 has 15 residues. The ends were cut back, 2 bases at V and 8 bases at J, with 18 bases in the middle. CDR3 coding DNA: TGTGCCAGCAGCTTAAGGTCGGGCCCCACTGGGGGCTACACCTTC. Translation: CASSLRSGPTGGYTF.

J is TRBJ2-3 and V is TRBV5-4; 11 positions match TRBD2. V shed 2 bases, J shed 7 bases, and the junction held 3 bases outside the gene matches. The CDR3 extends over 14 amino acids. The germline gives CDR1 SGHNT, CDR2 YYREEE (reference sequence). The CDR3 bases are TGTGCCAGCAGCTTAGGGACTAGCGGAAATACGCAGTATTTT. Translation gives CASSLGTSGNTQYF. Combining the CDR3 with reference TRBV5-4 and TRBJ2-3 gives the whole variable domain ETGVTQSPTHLIKTRGQQVTLRCSSQSGHNTVSWYQQALGQGPQFIFQYYREEENGRGNFPPRFSGLQFPNYSSELNVNALELDDSALYLCASSLGTSGNTQYFGPGTRLTVL.

This clone was counted only a few times. This CDR3 reads CSAPYGQGQETQYF. The CDR3 DNA sequence: TGCAGCGCCCCTTATGGACAGGGCCAAGAGACCCAGTACTTC. This chain joins TRBV29-1 and TRBJ2-5, with 8 bases identical to TRBD1. The V and J ends lost 7 bases and 1 base, in that order; junction bases with no gene match: 8. The CDR3 is made up of 14 amino acids. Germline V gives CDR1 SQVTM, CDR2 ANQGSEA.

The chain has TRBV15 and TRBJ2-5; D is uncertain. Trimming took 5 bases from V and 5 from J, leaving 18 bases between them. The CDR3 has 15 residues. Germline-derived CDR1 and CDR2 are LNHNV and YYDKDF (reference sequence). The CDR3 here is CATSRNGDTGETQYF. Here the CDR3 DNA reads TGTGCCACCAGCCGAAATGGAGACACCGGGGAGACCCAGTACTTC.

The chain carries TRBV30 and TRBJ2-7, with D tentatively TRBD2 (5 bases). Germline V gene sequence: CDR1 GTSNPN, CDR2 SVGIG (reference sequence). CDR3 length equals 13 residues. V was shortened by 4 bases and J by 2 bases, with 12 bases between the two germline ends. CDR3 in DNA: TGTGCCTGGATATCTGGGAGAACCTACGAGCAGTACTTC. Protein: CAWISGRTYEQYF.

This clone was counted between two and nine times. This rearrangement joins TRBV30 to TRBJ1-5, with D tentatively TRBD1 (5 bases). The CDR3 totals 12 residues. V was cut by 5 bases and J by 9 bases, with 14 bases left in between. CDR1 is GTSNPN, CDR2 SVGIG, per germline (reference sequence). The CDR3 region is CAWGPGGMPQHF. CDR3 bases: TGTGCCTGGGGACCCGGGGGGATGCCCCAGCATTTT. Drawing the rest from reference TRBV30 and TRBJ1-5, the complete variable domain is SQTIHQWPATLVQPVGSPLSLECTVEGTSNPNLYWYRQAAGRGLQLLFYSVGIGQISSEVPQNLSASRPQDRQFILSSKKLLLSDSGFYLCAWGPGGMPQHFGDGTRLSIL.

This clone occurred a few times. The chain recombines TRBV9 with TRBJ2-1; TRBD2 is a possible D gene (6 bases). Trimming took off 7 bases at V and 2 bases at J, with 16 bases between the two ends. Per the germline V gene, CDR1 is SGDLS and CDR2 is YYNGEE. This CDR3 region has 15 residues. CDR3 coding DNA: TGTGCCAGCGGGGCGGGACCGTCAGCCTACAATGAGCAGTTCTTC. As protein: CASGAGPSAYNEQFF.

In nucleotides, the CDR3 is TGCAGCGTTGTGGCAGGGGCTGGGGAGACCCAGTACTTC. This translates into CSVVAGAGETQYF. The chain combines TRBV29-1 with TRBJ2-5, with a tentative D call TRBD1 (6 bases). The V gene's germline CDR1 is SQVTM and CDR2 ANQGSEA. The V gene lost 4 bases and the J gene lost 5 bases, with 14 bases spanning the gap. The CDR3 totals 13 residues. Based on the CDR3 plus reference TRBV29-1 and TRBJ2-5, the full variable domain is SAVISQKPSRDICQRGTSLTIQCQVDSQVTMMFWYRQQPGQSLTLIATANQGSEATYESGFVIDKFPISRPNLTFSTLTVSNMSPEDSSIYLCSVVAGAGETQYFGPGTRLLVL.

This clone was observed a few times. The chain recombines TRBV7-9 with TRBJ1-2; D is ambiguous. The V and J ends lost 2 bases and 1 base respectively, with 8 bases between them. Per the germline V gene, CDR1 is SEHNR and CDR2 is FQNEAQ (reference sequence). This CDR3 contains 14 residues. CDR3 sequence reads: CASSLLTYNYGYTF. The CDR3 coding sequence is TGTGCCAGCAGCTTACTGACTTATAACTATGGCTACACCTTC.

CDR3 sequence (DNA): TGTGCCTGGAGTGTACTAGGCCCCGAGCAGTACTTC. It encodes CAWSVLGPEQYF. This chain connects TRBV30 to TRBJ2-7, with D possibly being TRBD2 (5 bases). Trimming removed 0 bases at V and 6 bases at J, with 9 bases between. The V gene's germline CDR1 is GTSNPN and CDR2 SVGIG (reference sequence). CDR3 length: 12 residues.

This clone was found a few times. The chain couples TRBV4-2 to TRBJ2-1, with 9 bases aligning to TRBD2. The V and J ends lost 5 bases and 8 bases, in that order; junction bases with no gene match: 7. This CDR3 has 14 residues. Per the germline V gene, CDR1 is LGHNA and CDR2 is YNFKEQ. The chain's CDR3 is CASSAGGKVDEQFF. Here the CDR3 DNA reads TGTGCCAGCAGCGCGGGGGGGAAGGTCGATGAGCAGTTCTTC.

This clone was observed a handful of times. This chain joins TRBV18 and TRBJ2-7; 9 bases line up with TRBD1. CDR3 size: 13 residues. The trim removed 3 bases at V and 3 bases at J, leaving 0 bases unmatched. CDR1 and CDR2 (germline): KGHSH, LQKENI. CDR3 nucleotide sequence: TGTGCCAGCTCACCGACAGGGGGCTACGAGCAGTACTTC. This translates into CASSPTGGYEQYF. Complete variable domain (other parts from reference TRBV18 and TRBJ2-7): NAGVMQNPRHLVRRRGQEARLRCSPMKGHSHVYWYRQLPEEGLKFMVYLQKENIIDESGMPKERFSAEFPKEGPSILRIQQVVRGDSAAYFCASSPTGGYEQYFGPGTRLTVT.

This clone turned up a few times. This chain connects TRBV9 to TRBJ2-5; the match to TRBD1 covers 9 bases. V dropped 4 bases and J dropped 5; count of bases not matched to a gene: 9. Per germline, CDR1 SGDLS and CDR2 YYNGEE. The CDR3 loop spans 15 amino acids. CDR3 sequence reads: CASSSPGTGSETQYF. The DNA of the CDR3 is TGTGCCAGCAGCTCTCCCGGGACAGGGTCTGAGACCCAGTACTTC.

This clone turned up a few times. The chain links TRBV6-5 to TRBJ2-2, with 8 bases matching TRBD1. Per the germline V gene, CDR1 is MNHEY and CDR2 is SVGAGI. After removal of 5 bases from V and 9 bases from J, the junction contained 2 bases not matched to a gene. The CDR3 extends over 12 amino acids. CDR3 region: CASSPGGRELFF. In DNA form, the CDR3 reads TGTGCCAGCAGTCCAGGGGGCCGGGAGCTGTTTTTT.

This clone was counted between two and nine times. This chain connects TRBV18 to TRBJ1-5, with D possibly TRBD1 on 6 matching bases. Trimming cost V 0 bases and J 5 bases, with 14 bases left between them. CDR3 length equals 16 residues. CDR1 and CDR2 from the germline V gene are KGHSH and LQKENI. This CDR3 reads CASSPPFEQGDQPQHF. The CDR3 bases are TGTGCCAGCTCACCACCGTTTGAACAGGGTGATCAGCCCCAGCATTTT.